This T cell receptor beta chain was recorded in a study of shared clonotypes between healthy human individuals. Each unsorted sample relied on roughly 84 million PBMCs as its source of genomic DNA. The V end lost 3 bases, the J end lost 4 bases, and 7 bases lay between the germline ends. The CDR3 sequence is 13 residues long. Germline lookup yields CDR1 MNHEY and CDR2 SMNVEV (reference sequence). Ten immunoSEQ deep assay plates held the unsorted PBMC DNA. Some clones are missing from TCRdb's copy, which holds only in-frame ones; the method was immunoSEQ multiplex PCR. The data contain fewer than 550,000 clones, over 75% of them seen just once; the ten biggest clones take up approximately 13%.

Specimen: PBMCs. The chain uses TRBV27 and TRBJ1-5; no firm D call. This receptor was taken from a woman aged 40 to 55 in good health. Some clones in this sample may be carry-over from other donors' samples. CDR3 residues: CASSFVGNQPQHF. In nucleotides, the CDR3 is TGTGCCAGCAGTTTCGTGGGGAATCAGCCCCAGCATTTT.